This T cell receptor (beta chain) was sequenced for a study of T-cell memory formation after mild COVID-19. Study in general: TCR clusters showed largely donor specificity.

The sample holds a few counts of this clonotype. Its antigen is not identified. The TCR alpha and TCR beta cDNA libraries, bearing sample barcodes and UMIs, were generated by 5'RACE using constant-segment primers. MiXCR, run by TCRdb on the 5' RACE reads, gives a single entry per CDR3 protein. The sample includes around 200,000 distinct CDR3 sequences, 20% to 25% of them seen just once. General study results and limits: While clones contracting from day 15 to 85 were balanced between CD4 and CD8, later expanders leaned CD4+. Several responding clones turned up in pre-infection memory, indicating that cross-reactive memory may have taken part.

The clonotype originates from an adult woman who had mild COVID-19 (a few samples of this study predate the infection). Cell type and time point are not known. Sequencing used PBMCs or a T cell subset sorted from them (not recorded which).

CDR3 bases: TGTGCCAGCAGTTTATACAGGGGATCCTACGAGCAGTACTTC. Its translation is CASSLYRGSYEQYF. The gene calls are TRBV28 and TRBJ2-7; 7 bases are a match to TRBD1. Per the germline V gene, CDR1 is MDHEN and CDR2 is SYDVKM. CDR3 length: 14 amino acids. With 1 base clipped from V and 1 base from J, the junction kept 1 base outside the gene matches.